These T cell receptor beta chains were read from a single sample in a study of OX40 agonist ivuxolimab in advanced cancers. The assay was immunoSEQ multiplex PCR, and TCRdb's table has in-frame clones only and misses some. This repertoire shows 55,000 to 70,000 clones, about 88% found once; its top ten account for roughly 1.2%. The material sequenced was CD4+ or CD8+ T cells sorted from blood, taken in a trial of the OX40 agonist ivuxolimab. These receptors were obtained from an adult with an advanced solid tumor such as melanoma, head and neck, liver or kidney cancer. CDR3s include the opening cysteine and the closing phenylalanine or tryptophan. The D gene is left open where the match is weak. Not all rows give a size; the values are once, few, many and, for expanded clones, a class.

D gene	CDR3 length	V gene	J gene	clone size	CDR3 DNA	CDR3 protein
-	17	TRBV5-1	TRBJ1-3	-	TGCGCCAGCAGCTATGCGGAGCGGAGGGTCTCTGGAAACACCATATATTTT	CASSYAERRVSGNTIYF
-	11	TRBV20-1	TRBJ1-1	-	TGCAGTGCTCAGTGGGGGGCTGAAGCTTTCTTT	CSAQWGAEAFF
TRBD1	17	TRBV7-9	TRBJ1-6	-	TGTGCCAGCAGCTCCGGGACAGGGAGGTCCTATAATTCACCCCTCCACTTT	CASSSGTGRSYNSPLHF
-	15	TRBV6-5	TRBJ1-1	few	TGTGCCAGCAGTTACTCGTGGGGTGGATCGACTGAAGCTTTCTTT	CASSYSWGGSTEAFF
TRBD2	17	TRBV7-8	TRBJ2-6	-	TGTGCCAGCAGCCCCGCGGGGGGGAGATCTGGGGCCAACGTCCTGACTTTC	CASSPAGGRSGANVLTF
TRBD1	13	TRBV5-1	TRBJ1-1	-	TGCGCCAGCAGCACACCAGACAGGGGACGGGCTTTCTTT	CASSTPDRGRAFF
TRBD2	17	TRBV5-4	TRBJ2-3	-	TGTGCCAGCAGTGTCTCTGGAGGCGGGGGTGGCACAGATACGCAGTATTTT	CASSVSGGGGGTDTQYF
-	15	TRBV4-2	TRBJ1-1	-	TGTGCCAGCAGCCAAGATCGGGGGAGGAACACTGAAGCTTTCTTT	CASSQDRGRNTEAFF
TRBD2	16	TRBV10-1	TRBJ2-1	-	TGCGCCAGCAGTGAGACTAGCGGGGGGCCGTGGAATGAGCAGTTCTTC	CASSETSGGPWNEQFF
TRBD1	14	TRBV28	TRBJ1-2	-	TGTGCCAGCAGTTTATTGACAGGGGCGGATGGCTACACCTTC	CASSLLTGADGYTF
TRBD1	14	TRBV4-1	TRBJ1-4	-	TGCGCCAGCAGCCTTGACAGGGGGCTGGAAAAACTGTTTTTT	CASSLDRGLEKLFF
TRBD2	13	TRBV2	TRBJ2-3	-	TGTGCCAGCTCGCGGGACTACACAGATACGCAGTATTTT	CASSRDYTDTQYF
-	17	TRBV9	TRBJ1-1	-	TGTGCCAGCAGCGACAAACCCGGGAGTTACATGAACACTGAAGCTTTCTTT	CASSDKPGSYMNTEAFF
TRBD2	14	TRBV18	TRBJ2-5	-	TGTGCCAGCTCAACAAGCGGGGGTGATGAGACCCAGTACTTC	CASSTSGGDETQYF
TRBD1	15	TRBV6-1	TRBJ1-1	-	TGTGCCAGTGCAGATCTAGGACAGGAACGCACTGAAGCTTTCTTT	CASADLGQERTEAFF
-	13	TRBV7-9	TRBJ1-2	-	TGTGCCAGCAGCTTAGCGACAGGATCTGGCTACACCTTC	CASSLATGSGYTF
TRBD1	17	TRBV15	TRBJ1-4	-	TGTGCCACCAGCAGGGACAGGGCCAGGGGAGGAAATGAAAAACTGTTTTTT	CATSRDRARGGNEKLFF
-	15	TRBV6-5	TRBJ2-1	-	TGTGCCAGCAGTTACTCGATAACCACAACCAATGAGCAGTTCTTC	CASSYSITTTNEQFF
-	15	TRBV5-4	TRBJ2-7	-	TGTGCCAGCAGCTCCTGGGGGACTGGCTCCTACGAGCAGTACTTC	CASSSWGTGSYEQYF
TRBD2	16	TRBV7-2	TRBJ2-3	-	TGTGCCAGCAGCTTAGCGGTAGCGGGGACCACAGATACGCAGTATTTT	CASSLAVAGTTDTQYF
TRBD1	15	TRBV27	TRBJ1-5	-	TGTGCCAGCAGTTTATCGAACAGGGGAAATCAGCCCCAGCATTTT	CASSLSNRGNQPQHF
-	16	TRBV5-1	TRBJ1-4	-	TGCGCCAGCAGCTCAAGCGCCGGGACGTGGGGTGAAAAACTGTTTTTT	CASSSSAGTWGEKLFF
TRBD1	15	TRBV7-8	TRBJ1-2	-	TGTGCCAGCAGCTTAGCTTCAGGGGGCCTGGCTGGCTACACCTTC	CASSLASGGLAGYTF
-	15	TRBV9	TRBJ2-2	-	TGTGCCAGCAGCCGGACAGACCCGAACACCGGGGAGCTGTTTTTT	CASSRTDPNTGELFF
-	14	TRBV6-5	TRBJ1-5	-	TGTGCCAGCAGCCCCCCGGGTTCCAATCAGCCCCAGCATTTT	CASSPPGSNQPQHF
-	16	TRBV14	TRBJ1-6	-	TGTGCCAGCAGCCCCCTCGGCTCTGGGTCAGGGTCACCCCTCCACTTT	CASSPLGSGSGSPLHF
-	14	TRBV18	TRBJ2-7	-	TGTGCCAGCTCATCCAAACGGGCCCCTTACGAGCAGTACTTC	CASSSKRAPYEQYF
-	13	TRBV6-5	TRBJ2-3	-	TGTGCCAGCAGCCCCGATCGCACAGATACGCAGTATTTT	CASSPDRTDTQYF
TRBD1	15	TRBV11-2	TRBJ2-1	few	TGTGCCAGCAGCTCGGTGGACAGGGGGCGCAATGAGCAGTTCTTC	CASSSVDRGRNEQFF
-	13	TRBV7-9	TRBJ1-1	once	TGTGCCAGCAGCTTAGGGGCTTCCACTGAAGCTTTCTTT	CASSLGASTEAFF
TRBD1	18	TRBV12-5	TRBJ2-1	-	TGTGCTAGTGGTTCCGCCCGGGACAGGGTCGGTAGGAACAATGAGCAGTTCTTC	CASGSARDRVGRNNEQFF
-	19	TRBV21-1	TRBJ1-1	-	TGTGCCAGCAGCACCGACACAACCCGGACCCCCCGCTGGGACACTGAAGCTTTCTTT	CASSTDTTRTPRWDTEAFF
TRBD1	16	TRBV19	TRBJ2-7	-	TGTGCCAGTAGGCCCCGGACAGGCACCAACTCCTACGAGCAGTACTTC	CASRPRTGTNSYEQYF
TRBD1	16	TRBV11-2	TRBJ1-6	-	TGTGCCAGCAGCGTTCTACAGGGGGCAGGTAATTCACCCCTCCACTTT	CASSVLQGAGNSPLHF